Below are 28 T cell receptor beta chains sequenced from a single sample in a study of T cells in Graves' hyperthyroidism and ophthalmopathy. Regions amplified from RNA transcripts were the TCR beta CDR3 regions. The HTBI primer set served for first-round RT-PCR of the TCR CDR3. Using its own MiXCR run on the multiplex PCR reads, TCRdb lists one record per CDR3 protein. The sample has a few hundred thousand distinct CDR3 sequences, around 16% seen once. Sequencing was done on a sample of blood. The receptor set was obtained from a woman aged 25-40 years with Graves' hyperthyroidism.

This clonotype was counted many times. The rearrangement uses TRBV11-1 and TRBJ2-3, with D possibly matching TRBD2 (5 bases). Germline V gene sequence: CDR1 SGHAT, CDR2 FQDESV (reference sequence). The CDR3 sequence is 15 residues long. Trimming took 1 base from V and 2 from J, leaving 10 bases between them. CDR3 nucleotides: TGTGCCAGCAGCTTAGGGAGGATTTCCACAGATACGCAGTATTTT. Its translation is CASSLGRISTDTQYF. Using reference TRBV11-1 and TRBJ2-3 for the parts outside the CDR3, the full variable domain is EAEVAQSPRYKITEKSQAVAFWCDPISGHATLYWYRQILGQGPELLVQFQDESVVDDSQLPKDRFSAERLKGVDSTLKIQPAELGDSAMYLCASSLGRISTDTQYFGPGTRLTVL.

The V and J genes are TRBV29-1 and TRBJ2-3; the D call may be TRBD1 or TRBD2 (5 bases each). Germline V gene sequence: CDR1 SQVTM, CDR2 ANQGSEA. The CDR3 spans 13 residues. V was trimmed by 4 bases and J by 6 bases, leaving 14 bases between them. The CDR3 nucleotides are TGCAGCGTTGCGGGACGACTTGTGGATACGCAGTATTTT. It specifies CSVAGRLVDTQYF.

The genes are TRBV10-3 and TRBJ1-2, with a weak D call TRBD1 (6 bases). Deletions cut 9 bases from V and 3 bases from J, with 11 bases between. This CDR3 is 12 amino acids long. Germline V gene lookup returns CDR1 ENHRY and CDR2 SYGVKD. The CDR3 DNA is TGTGCCATAGGGGGGCAGGACTATGGCTACACCTTC. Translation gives CAIGGQDYGYTF.

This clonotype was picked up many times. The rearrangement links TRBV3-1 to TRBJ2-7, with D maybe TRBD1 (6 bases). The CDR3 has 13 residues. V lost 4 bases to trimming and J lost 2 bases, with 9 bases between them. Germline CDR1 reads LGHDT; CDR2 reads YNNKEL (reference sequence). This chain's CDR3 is CASSPGTTYEQYF. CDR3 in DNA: TGTGCCAGCAGCCCCGGGACAACCTACGAGCAGTACTTC.

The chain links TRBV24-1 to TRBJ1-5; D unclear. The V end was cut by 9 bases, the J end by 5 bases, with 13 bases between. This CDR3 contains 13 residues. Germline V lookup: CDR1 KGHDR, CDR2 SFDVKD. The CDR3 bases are TGTGCCACCCAACGGTTGTTTCATCAGCCCCAGCATTTT. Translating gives CATQRLFHQPQHF.

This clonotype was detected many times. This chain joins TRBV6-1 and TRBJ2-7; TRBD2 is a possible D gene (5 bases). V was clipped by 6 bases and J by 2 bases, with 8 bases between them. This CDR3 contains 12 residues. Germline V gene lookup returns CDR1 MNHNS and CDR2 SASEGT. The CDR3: CASSAGTYEQYF. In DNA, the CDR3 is TGTGCCAGCAGCGCCGGGACCTACGAGCAGTACTTC.

The CDR3 sequence: CASSFRTGTYNSPLHF. The DNA of the CDR3 is TGTGCCAGCAGTTTCCGGACAGGCACGTATAATTCACCCCTCCACTTT. V gene TRBV27 combines with J gene TRBJ1-6; 7 positions match TRBD1. Trimming at V came to 3 bases and at J to 4 bases, leaving 6 bases not matched to a gene. Germline assignment: CDR1 MNHEY and CDR2 SMNVEV (reference sequence). This CDR3 has 16 amino acids.

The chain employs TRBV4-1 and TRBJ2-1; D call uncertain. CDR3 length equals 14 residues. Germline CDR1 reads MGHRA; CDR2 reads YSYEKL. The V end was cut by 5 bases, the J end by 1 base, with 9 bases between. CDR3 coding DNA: TGCGCCAGCAGCGAACGGAATTCCTACAATGAGCAGTTCTTC. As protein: CASSERNSYNEQFF.

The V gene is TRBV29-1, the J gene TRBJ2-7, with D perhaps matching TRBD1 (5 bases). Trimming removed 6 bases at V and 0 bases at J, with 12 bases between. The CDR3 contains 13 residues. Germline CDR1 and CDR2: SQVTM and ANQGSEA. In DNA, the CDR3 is TGCAGCGTCATAGACAGCAACTCCTACGAGCAGTACTTC. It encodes CSVIDSNSYEQYF.

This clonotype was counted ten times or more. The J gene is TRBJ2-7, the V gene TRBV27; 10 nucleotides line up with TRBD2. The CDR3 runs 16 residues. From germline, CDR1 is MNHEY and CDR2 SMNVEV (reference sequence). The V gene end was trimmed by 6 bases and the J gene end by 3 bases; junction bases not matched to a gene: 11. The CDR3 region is CASRGPGASGGYEQYF. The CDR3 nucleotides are TGTGCCAGCAGGGGGCCAGGGGCTAGCGGGGGCTACGAGCAGTACTTC.

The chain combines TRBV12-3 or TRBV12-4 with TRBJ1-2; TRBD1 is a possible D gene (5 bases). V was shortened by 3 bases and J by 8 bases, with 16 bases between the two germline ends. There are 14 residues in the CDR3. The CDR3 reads CASSFWGGPEGYTF. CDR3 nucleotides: TGTGCCAGCAGTTTTTGGGGCGGCCCTGAGGGCTACACCTTC.

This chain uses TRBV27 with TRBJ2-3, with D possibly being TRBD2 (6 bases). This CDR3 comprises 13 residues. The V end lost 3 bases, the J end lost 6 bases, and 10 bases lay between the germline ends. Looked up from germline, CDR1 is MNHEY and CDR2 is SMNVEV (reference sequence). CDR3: CASSFSGDDTQYF. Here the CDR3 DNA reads TGTGCCAGCAGTTTCTCGGGGGACGATACGCAGTATTTT.

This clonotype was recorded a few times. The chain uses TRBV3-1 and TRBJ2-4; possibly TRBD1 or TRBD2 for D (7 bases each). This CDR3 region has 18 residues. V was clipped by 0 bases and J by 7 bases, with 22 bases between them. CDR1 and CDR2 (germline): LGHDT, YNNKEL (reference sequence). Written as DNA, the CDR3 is TGTGCCAGCAGCCAAGATATGGGGGCAGGGGGAGGGGGGAACATTCAGTACTTC. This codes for CASSQDMGAGGGGNIQYF.

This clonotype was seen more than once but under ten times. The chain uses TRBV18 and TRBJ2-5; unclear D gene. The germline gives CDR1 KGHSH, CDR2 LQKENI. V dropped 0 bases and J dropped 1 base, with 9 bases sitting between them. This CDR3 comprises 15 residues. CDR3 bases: TGTGCCAGCTCACCACCCTCGAACAGCCAAGAGACCCAGTACTTC. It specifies CASSPPSNSQETQYF.

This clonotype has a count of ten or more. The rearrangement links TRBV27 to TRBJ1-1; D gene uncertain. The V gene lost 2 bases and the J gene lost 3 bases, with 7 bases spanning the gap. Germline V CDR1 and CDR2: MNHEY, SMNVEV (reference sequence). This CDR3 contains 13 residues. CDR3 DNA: TGTGCCAGCAGTTTAGTACGGGACACTGAAGCTTTCTTT. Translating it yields CASSLVRDTEAFF.

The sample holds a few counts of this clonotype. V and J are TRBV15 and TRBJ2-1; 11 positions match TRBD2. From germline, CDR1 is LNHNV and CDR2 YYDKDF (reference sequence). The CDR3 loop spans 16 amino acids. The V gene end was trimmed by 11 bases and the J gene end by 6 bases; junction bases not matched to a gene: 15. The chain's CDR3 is CASQESLAGGPNEQFF. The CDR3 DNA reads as TGTGCCTCCCAGGAGAGTTTAGCGGGAGGGCCCAATGAGCAGTTCTTC.

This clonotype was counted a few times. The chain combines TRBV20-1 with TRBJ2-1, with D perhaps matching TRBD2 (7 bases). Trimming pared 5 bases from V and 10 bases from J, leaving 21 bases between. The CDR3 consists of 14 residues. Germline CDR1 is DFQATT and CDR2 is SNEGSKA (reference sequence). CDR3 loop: CSAEGSRGGWEQFF. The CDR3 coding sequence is TGCAGTGCTGAAGGATCTAGGGGGGGTTGGGAGCAGTTCTTC.

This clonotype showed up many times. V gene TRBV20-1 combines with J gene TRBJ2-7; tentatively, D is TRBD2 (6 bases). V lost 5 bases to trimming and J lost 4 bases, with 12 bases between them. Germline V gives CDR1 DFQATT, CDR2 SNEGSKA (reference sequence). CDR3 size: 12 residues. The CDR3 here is CSAAGTGYEQYF. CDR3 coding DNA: TGCAGTGCTGCCGGGACTGGGTACGAGCAGTACTTC.

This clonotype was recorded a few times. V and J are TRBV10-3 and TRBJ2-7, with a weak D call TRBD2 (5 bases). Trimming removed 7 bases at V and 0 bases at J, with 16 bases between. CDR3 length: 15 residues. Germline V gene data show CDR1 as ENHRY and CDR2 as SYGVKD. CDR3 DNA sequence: TGTGCCATCACTATCCTTAGAGGGAACTCCTACGAGCAGTACTTC. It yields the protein CAITILRGNSYEQYF.

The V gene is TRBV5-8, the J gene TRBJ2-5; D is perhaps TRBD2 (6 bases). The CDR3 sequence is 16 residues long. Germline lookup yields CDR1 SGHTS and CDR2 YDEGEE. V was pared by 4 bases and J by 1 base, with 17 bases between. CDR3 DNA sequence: TGTGCCAGCAGCCTGAGTCTCGGACTAATCCAAGAGACCCAGTACTTC. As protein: CASSLSLGLIQETQYF.

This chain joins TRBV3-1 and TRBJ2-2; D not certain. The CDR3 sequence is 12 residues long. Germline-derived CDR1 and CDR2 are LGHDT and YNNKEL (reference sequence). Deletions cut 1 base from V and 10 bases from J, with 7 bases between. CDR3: CASSQGTLELFF. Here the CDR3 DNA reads TGTGCCAGCAGCCAAGGGACCCTGGAGCTGTTTTTT.

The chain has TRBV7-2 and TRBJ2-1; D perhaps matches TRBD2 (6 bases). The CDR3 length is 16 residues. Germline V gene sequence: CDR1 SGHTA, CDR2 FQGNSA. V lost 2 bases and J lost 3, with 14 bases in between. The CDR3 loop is CASSLLISGGYNEQFF. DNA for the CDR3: TGTGCCAGCAGCTTATTGATTAGCGGAGGCTACAATGAGCAGTTCTTC.

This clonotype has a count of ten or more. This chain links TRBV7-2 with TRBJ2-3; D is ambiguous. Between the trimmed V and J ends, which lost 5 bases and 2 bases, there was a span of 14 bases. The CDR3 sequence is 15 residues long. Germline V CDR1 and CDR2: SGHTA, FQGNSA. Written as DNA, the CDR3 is TGTGCCAGCAGCCGCAGTTGGAGTAACACAGATACGCAGTATTTT. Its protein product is CASSRSWSNTDTQYF.

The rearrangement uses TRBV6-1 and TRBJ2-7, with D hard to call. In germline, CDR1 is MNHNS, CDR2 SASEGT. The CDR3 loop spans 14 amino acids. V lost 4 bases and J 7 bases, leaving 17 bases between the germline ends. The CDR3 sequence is CASSGGSNMREQYF. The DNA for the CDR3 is TGTGCCAGCAGTGGTGGGTCCAATATGCGGGAGCAGTACTTC.

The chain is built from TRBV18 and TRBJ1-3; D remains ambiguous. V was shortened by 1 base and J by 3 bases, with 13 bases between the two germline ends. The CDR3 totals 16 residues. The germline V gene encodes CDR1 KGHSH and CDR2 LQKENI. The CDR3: CASSPLEDQIGNTIYF. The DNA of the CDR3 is TGTGCCAGCTCACCACTAGAGGACCAAATTGGAAACACCATATATTTT.

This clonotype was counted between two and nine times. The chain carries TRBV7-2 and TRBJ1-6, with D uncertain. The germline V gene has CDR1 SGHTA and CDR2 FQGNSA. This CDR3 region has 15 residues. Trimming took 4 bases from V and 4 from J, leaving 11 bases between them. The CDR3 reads CASSYWSGYNSPLHF. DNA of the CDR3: TGTGCCAGCAGCTACTGGTCCGGATATAATTCACCCCTCCACTTT. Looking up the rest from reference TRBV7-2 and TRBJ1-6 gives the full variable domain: GAGVSQSPSNKVTEKGKDVELRCDPISGHTALYWYRQSLGQGLEFLIYFQGNSAPDKSGLPSDRFSAERTGGSVSTLTIQRTQQEDSAVYLCASSYWSGYNSPLHFGNGTRLTVT.

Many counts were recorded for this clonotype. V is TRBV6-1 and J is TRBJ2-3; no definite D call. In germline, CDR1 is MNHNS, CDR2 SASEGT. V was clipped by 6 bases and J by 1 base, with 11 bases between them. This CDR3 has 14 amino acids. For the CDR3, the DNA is TGTGCCAGCAGCTACCTCGGAGGCACAGATACGCAGTATTTT. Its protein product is CASSYLGGTDTQYF.

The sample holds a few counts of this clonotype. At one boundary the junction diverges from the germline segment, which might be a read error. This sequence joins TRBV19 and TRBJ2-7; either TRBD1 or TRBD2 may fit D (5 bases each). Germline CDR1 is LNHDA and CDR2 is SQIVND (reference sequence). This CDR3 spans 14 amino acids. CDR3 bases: TGTGCCAGTAGTGCCTCCGGGACCTCCCACGAGCAGTACTTC. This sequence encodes CASSASGTSHEQYF. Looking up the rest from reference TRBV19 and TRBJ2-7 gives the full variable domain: DGGITQSPKYLFRKEGQNVTLSCEQNLNHDAMYWYRQDPGQGLRLIYYSQIVNDFQKGDIAEGYSVSREKKESFPLTVTSAQKNPTAFYLCASSASGTSHEQYFGPGTRLTVT.